A single sample is the source of the 25 T cell receptor beta chains below, sequenced in a study of OX40 agonist ivuxolimab in advanced cancers. Profiled with immunoSEQ multiplex PCR; TCRdb holds only in-frame clones, not every one. The sample lists tens of thousands of clones, approximately 80% occurring once. The starting material was CD4+ or CD8+ T cells sorted from blood, obtained in a trial of the OX40 agonist ivuxolimab. The receptors originated from an adult with an advanced solid tumor such as melanoma, head and neck, liver or kidney cancer.

The chain recombines TRBV7-2 with TRBJ1-1, with no clear D. This CDR3 contains 13 residues. Germline CDR1 is SGHTA and CDR2 is FQGNSA. Trimming took 3 bases from V and 0 from J, leaving 5 bases between them. This CDR3 is CASSFIVNTEAFF. For the CDR3, the DNA is TGTGCCAGCAGCTTTATTGTGAACACTGAAGCTTTCTTT.

This sequence joins TRBV7-3 and TRBJ2-5, with 8 bases matching TRBD1. This CDR3 region has 15 residues. Trimming cost V 2 bases and J 4 bases; bases outside gene matches: 6. Germline V CDR1 and CDR2: SGHTA, FQGTGA. CDR3 sequence reads: CASSLQGARGETQYF. The CDR3 DNA sequence: TGTGCCAGCAGCTTACAGGGGGCTAGGGGAGAGACCCAGTACTTC.

The chain recombines TRBV21-1 with TRBJ2-7. TRBV21-1 is a recognized pseudogene. This CDR3 comprises 13 residues. In nucleotides, the CDR3 is TGTGCCAGCAGCAAAGCGCAAACGAACGAGCAGTACTTC. This codes for CASSKAQTNEQYF.

The rearrangement joins TRBV5-1 to TRBJ2-5, with D possibly matching TRBD2 (6 bases). Trimming took off 3 bases at V and 2 bases at J, with 14 bases between the two ends. The V gene's germline CDR1 is SGHRS and CDR2 YFSETQ. The CDR3 is made up of 15 amino acids. CDR3 in DNA: TGCGCCAGCAGCTCCAACCCTAGCGATCAAGAGACCCAGTACTTC. This sequence encodes CASSSNPSDQETQYF. The full variable domain, in which reference TRBV5-1 and TRBJ2-5 provide the parts outside the CDR3, is KAGVTQTPRYLIKTRGQQVTLSCSPISGHRSVSWYQQTPGQGLQFLFEYFSETQRNKGNFPGRFSGRQFSNSRSEMNVSTLELGDSALYLCASSSNPSDQETQYFGPGTRLLVL.

The chain couples TRBV19 to TRBJ1-5; 8 bases map to TRBD1. The CDR3 spans 15 residues. The trim removed 5 bases at V and 11 bases at J, leaving 14 bases unmatched. Germline V gene data show CDR1 as LNHDA and CDR2 as SQIVND (reference sequence). Here the CDR3 DNA reads TGTGCCAGTAGTCCCGGGACAGGCCTTCTGGAGTCCCAGCATTTT. Its protein product is CASSPGTGLLESQHF. Drawing the rest from reference TRBV19 and TRBJ1-5, the complete variable domain is DGGITQSPKYLFRKEGQNVTLSCEQNLNHDAMYWYRQDPGQGLRLIYYSQIVNDFQKGDIAEGYSVSREKKESFPLTVTSAQKNPTAFYLCASSPGTGLLESQHFGDGTRLSIL.

The genes are TRBV6-1 and TRBJ1-5; possible D gene TRBD1, 5 bases. CDR1 and CDR2 (germline): MNHNS, SASEGT. The CDR3 has 15 residues. Between the trimmed V and J ends, which lost 7 bases and 3 bases, there was a span of 16 bases. The CDR3 DNA is TGTGCCAGCAAGCCCCGAGGGGTGATCAATCAGCCCCAGCATTTT. Translation gives CASKPRGVINQPQHF.

This clone is a singleton in its sample. This chain joins TRBV5-4 and TRBJ2-2, with 8 bases matching TRBD1. The CDR3 contains 15 residues. V was pared by 4 bases and J by 3 bases, with 5 bases of the junction left unmatched. Per germline, CDR1 SGHNT and CDR2 YYREEE (reference sequence). This chain's CDR3 is CASSGQGPDTGELFF. The CDR3, as DNA: TGTGCCAGCAGCGGACAGGGTCCAGACACCGGGGAGCTGTTTTTT.

The CDR3 nucleotides read TGTGCCAGCAGTTACTCGTACAGGGGGGTCTATGGCTACACCTTC. Protein product: CASSYSYRGVYGYTF. This chain joins TRBV6-5 and TRBJ1-2, with 8 bases identical to TRBD1. The J segment lost 4 bases and the V segment lost 0 bases, leaving 4 bases of the junction unmatched. CDR3 size: 15 residues. Germline V lookup: CDR1 MNHEY, CDR2 SVGAGI.

CDR3 in amino acids: CASSPSGRDTQYF. CDR3 DNA: TGTGCCAGTAGTCCTAGCGGGAGGGATACGCAGTATTTT. The chain uses TRBV19 and TRBJ2-3; 11 bases fit TRBD2. V dropped 5 bases and J dropped 6; count of bases not matched to a gene: 1. This CDR3 comprises 13 residues. Germline values: CDR1 LNHDA, CDR2 SQIVND (reference sequence). Supplemented by reference TRBV19 and TRBJ2-3, the full variable domain reads DGGITQSPKYLFRKEGQNVTLSCEQNLNHDAMYWYRQDPGQGLRLIYYSQIVNDFQKGDIAEGYSVSREKKESFPLTVTSAQKNPTAFYLCASSPSGRDTQYFGPGTRLTVL.

This chain joins TRBV4-2 and TRBJ2-2, with 13 bases that match TRBD2. From germline, CDR1 is LGHNA and CDR2 YNFKEQ. V dropped 3 bases and J dropped 5; count of bases not matched to a gene: 6. This CDR3 comprises 17 residues. CDR3 amino acids: CASSQGGLAGLTGELFF. The CDR3 DNA is TGTGCCAGCAGCCAGGGGGGACTAGCGGGATTGACCGGGGAGCTGTTTTTT.

The V and J genes are TRBV5-6 and TRBJ1-2; D ambiguous. V dropped 3 bases and J dropped 13 bases, with 16 bases sitting between them. This CDR3 spans 12 amino acids. Germline loops: CDR1 SGHDT, CDR2 YYEEEE. CDR3 region: CASSSVRSGPTF. CDR3 bases: TGTGCCAGCAGCTCTGTGCGGTCCGGACCCACCTTC.

The chain joins TRBV2 to TRBJ2-7, with D maybe TRBD2 (5 bases). The V end lost 1 base, the J end lost 6 bases, and 16 bases lay between the germline ends. In germline, CDR1 is SNHLY, CDR2 FYNNEI. This CDR3 is built from 15 residues. The CDR3 nucleotides read TGTGCCAGCAGTGAAGGAAGCAGAGGGTCCCGCGAGCAGTACTTC. Translated: CASSEGSRGSREQYF.

The chain is built from TRBV5-8 and TRBJ2-7, with D unresolved. The CDR3 extends over 13 amino acids. The V gene lost 1 base and the J gene lost 4 bases, with 9 bases spanning the gap. Germline V gives CDR1 SGHTS, CDR2 YDEGEE. The CDR3 reads CASSLPGRYEQYF. In DNA form, the CDR3 reads TGTGCCAGCAGCTTGCCTGGACGATACGAGCAGTACTTC.

The chain employs TRBV21-1 and TRBJ1-1. TRBV21-1 is labeled a pseudogene. The CDR3 runs 13 residues. The CDR3 DNA reads as TGTGCCAGTCCTTCTTGGACCTACACTGAAGCTTTCTTT. The encoded protein is CASPSWTYTEAFF.

The gene calls are TRBV4-1 and TRBJ2-3; D is unresolved. The CDR3 consists of 14 residues. V dropped 3 bases and J dropped 0 bases, with 7 bases sitting between them. Germline CDR1 is MGHRA and CDR2 is YSYEKL. The CDR3 is CASSQADSTDTQYF. The CDR3 DNA is TGCGCCAGCAGCCAGGCTGACAGCACAGATACGCAGTATTTT.

The V gene is TRBV5-4, the J gene TRBJ2-1; D gene uncertain. This CDR3 comprises 14 residues. Germline V gene data show CDR1 as SGHNT and CDR2 as YYREEE (reference sequence). Trimming pared 0 bases from V and 10 bases from J, leaving 14 bases between. The CDR3 coding sequence is TGTGCCAGCAGCTTGGGAAAATCTCTTAGGGAGCAGTTCTTC. Its translation: CASSLGKSLREQFF.

The J gene is TRBJ1-2, the V gene TRBV7-9, with 7 bases matching TRBD1. This CDR3 spans 14 amino acids. Germline CDR1 and CDR2: SEHNR and FQNEAQ (reference sequence). V shed 5 bases and J 3 bases; nucleotides not matched to a gene: 6. The CDR3 DNA reads as TGTGCCAGCAGCATGTCAGGGGGGGACTATGGCTACACCTTC. Its protein product is CASSMSGGDYGYTF.

The rearrangement uses TRBV6-5 and TRBJ1-2, with D perhaps matching TRBD1 (5 bases). The CDR3 loop spans 15 amino acids. CDR1 MNHEY and CDR2 SVGAGI come from the germline V gene. The V and J ends lost 0 bases and 8 bases respectively, with 16 bases between them. The CDR3 region is CASSYSMGHGEGYTF. The CDR3 DNA reads as TGTGCCAGCAGTTACTCGATGGGGCATGGGGAGGGCTACACCTTC.

The chain employs TRBV10-3 and TRBJ2-7; tentative D call: TRBD2 (6 bases). This CDR3 contains 13 residues. Germline V gives CDR1 ENHRY, CDR2 SYGVKD. Trimming stripped 7 bases from V and 6 bases from J, with 16 bases between. This CDR3 is CAIKPLAGPEQYF. The CDR3 nucleotides are TGTGCCATCAAACCCCTGGCGGGGCCCGAGCAGTACTTC.

This rearrangement joins TRBV5-1 to TRBJ2-3; TRBD1 agrees at 9 bases. This CDR3 is built from 14 residues. With V trimmed by 4 bases and J by 5 bases, 5 bases remained unmatched. Germline V lookup: CDR1 SGHRS, CDR2 YFSETQ. The CDR3 coding sequence is TGCGCCAGCAGCCCCCTGACAGGGGGAGATACGCAGTATTTT. Its translation is CASSPLTGGDTQYF. The entire variable domain, with the rest obtained from reference TRBV5-1 and TRBJ2-3, is as follows: KAGVTQTPRYLIKTRGQQVTLSCSPISGHRSVSWYQQTPGQGLQFLFEYFSETQRNKGNFPGRFSGRQFSNSRSEMNVSTLELGDSALYLCASSPLTGGDTQYFGPGTRLTVL.

The chain couples TRBV19 to TRBJ1-5; D uncertain. Germline assignment: CDR1 LNHDA and CDR2 SQIVND (reference sequence). This CDR3 comprises 17 residues. The germline V and J ends were trimmed by 7 bases and 1 base, with 20 bases remaining between them. CDR3 amino acids: CASTQDRGLASNQPQHF. CDR3 DNA sequence: TGTGCCAGTACCCAAGATCGAGGATTAGCGAGCAATCAGCCCCAGCATTTT.

The CDR3 here is CASSLVGGRNVQNIQYF. As DNA, the CDR3 is TGCGCCAGCAGCTTGGTTGGGGGGCGAAATGTTCAAAACATTCAGTACTTC. This chain connects TRBV5-1 to TRBJ2-4, with D tentatively TRBD1 or TRBD2 (6 bases each). V was pared by 0 bases and J by 5 bases, with 18 bases between. The CDR3 totals 17 residues. Germline assignment: CDR1 SGHRS and CDR2 YFSETQ.

This rearrangement joins TRBV18 to TRBJ1-2; unclear D gene. CDR1 is KGHSH, CDR2 LQKENI, per germline. This CDR3 has 15 amino acids. Trimming took 0 bases from V and 5 from J, leaving 13 bases between them. This CDR3 reads CASSPPRSDPYGYTF. The CDR3 DNA is TGTGCCAGCTCACCACCGCGGTCAGACCCTTATGGCTACACCTTC.

The chain carries TRBV30 and TRBJ2-7; D remains unclear. The CDR3 runs 12 residues. V lost 2 bases, J lost 3 bases, and 8 bases lay in between. Germline values: CDR1 GTSNPN, CDR2 SVGIG (reference sequence). The CDR3 nucleotides are TGTGCCTGGAGTACGGTAAACTACGAGCAGTACTTC. Protein sequence: CAWSTVNYEQYF.

The chain links TRBV9 to TRBJ2-3; D remains unclear. The CDR3 sequence is 13 residues long. Germline CDR1 is SGDLS and CDR2 is YYNGEE. V lost 0 bases and J 9 bases, leaving 11 bases between the germline ends. The CDR3 sequence: CASSVGPVGTQYF. DNA for the CDR3: TGTGCCAGCAGCGTAGGGCCCGTGGGGACGCAGTATTTT.